These T cell receptor beta chains were read from a single sample in a study of blood T cells in healthy people across ages. TCRdb processed the 5' RACE reads anew with MiXCR; each CDR3 protein has one entry. The table has approximately 900,000 distinct CDR3 sequences, 45% to 50% seen once. Sequenced sample: blood. These receptors came from a man aged 30 to 45 in good health. Both conserved end residues are part of each CDR3. For some rows the clone size is stated as once, few or many, or as a class when expanded; others skip it.

>many|TRBV29-1
CSASQNYEQYF
>NA|TRBV12-3/TRBV12-4
CASSLYRGGFHNEQFF
>NA|TRBV4-3
CASSQDRTKAYNEQFF
>NA|TRBV28
CASKVQGGASNNEQFF
>NA|TRBV9
CASSVEAGGLYEQYF
>NA|TRBV7-2
CASSLDRGFGETQYF
>once|TRBV29-1
CSVETEEDTSYEQYF
>once|TRBV2
CASSGRGRRDSYEQYF
>NA|TRBV20-1
CSARAIRDLVDEQFF
>NA|TRBV11-1
CASSPRGGENIQYF
>NA|TRBV3-1
CASSRTPRGSYEQYF
>few|TRBV28
CASSFEGALYNEQFF
>NA|TRBV20-1
CSAAGLQADTQYF
>few|TRBV9
CASRKGDRGYQETQYF
>NA|TRBV27
CASSPMTNYTF
>NA|TRBV10-3
CAISEIPRANYGYTF
>NA|TRBV29-1
CSVEDRVEQFF
>few|TRBV6-2/TRBV6-3
CASRDGSRYEQYF
>few|TRBV29-1
CSGGELAGEWGQFF
>NA|TRBV10-2
CASSEFRVGGYTF
>NA|TRBV13
CASSMPPGEAYEQYF
>NA|TRBV5-1
CASSLSEAETQYF
>NA|TRBV14
CASSQDKGEFNEAFF
>NA|TRBV7-2
CASSLDAGALIGELFF
>NA|TRBV20-1
CSAKGGYQETQYF
>few|TRBV13
CASSLGQGTTEAFF
>NA|TRBV18
CASSPVMGRGLAVDTQYF
>NA|TRBV7-2
CASSSSMANEKLFF
>many|TRBV5-1
CASSISRSSYEQYF
>few|TRBV11-3
CASSYIDPSGGEQFF
>NA|TRBV28
CASSLRALPRRDRPYEQYF
>once|TRBV4-1
CAGSQDFFGGRAGANVLTF
>NA|TRBV7-6
CASSSETGPTYEQYF
>NA|TRBV27
CASSLLQGSGVTQYF
>NA|TRBV7-3
CASRPSGAYPETQYF
>NA|TRBV6-2/TRBV6-3
CASTDPPRPGSEQYF
>NA|TRBV20-1
CSARRTSGASTDTRYF
>NA|TRBV27
CASSWLAGGPPDTQYF
>once|TRBV3-1
CASSVRQYTEAFF
>NA|TRBV3-1
CASSQVSYNEQYF
>few|TRBV3-1
CASSPEWSHNEQFF
>NA|TRBV20-1
CSARLIPNLGTGGLEQYF